These 13 T cell receptor beta chains share one sample of origin, sequenced in a study of cytomegalovirus exposure and HLA in healthy donors. This PCR relied on a set of 60 Vbeta primers and 13 Jbeta primers. Method: immunoSEQ multiplex PCR; TCRdb's copy keeps in-frame clones and lacks some. The profile shows under 200,000 clones, 79% of them singletons. Material for sequencing was PBMCs. These receptors originate from a woman aged 40 to 50 in good health and CMV-seronegative.

The CDR3 reads CASSPAGTWTYEQYF. Here the CDR3 DNA reads TGTGCCAGCAGCCCAGCGGGGACATGGACCTACGAGCAGTACTTC. The chain joins TRBV9 to TRBJ2-7, with a possible D match to TRBD2 (7 bases). The length of the CDR3 is 15 residues. Trimming left V 4 bases short and J 2 bases short, with 16 bases between. The germline V gene encodes CDR1 SGDLS and CDR2 YYNGEE.

The chain carries TRBV4-3 and TRBJ2-4; tentative D call: TRBD2 (5 bases). CDR1 is LGHNA, CDR2 YSLEER, per germline. The V gene lost 4 bases and the J gene lost 2 bases, with 12 bases spanning the gap. The CDR3 covers 15 residues. Here the CDR3 DNA reads TGCGCCAGCAGCCCGGGGATGAGTCCCAAAAACATTCAGTACTTC. Translating it yields CASSPGMSPKNIQYF.

The chain joins TRBV13 to TRBJ2-3; 14 nucleotides line up with TRBD2. Germline-derived CDR1 and CDR2 are PRHDT and FYEKMQ (reference sequence). The CDR3 runs to 16 residues. V lost 4 bases to trimming and J lost 4 bases; unmatched junction nucleotides: 4. CDR3: CASSSGLAGASDTQYF. CDR3 DNA: TGTGCCAGCAGCTCGGGACTAGCGGGAGCATCAGATACGCAGTATTTT.

The V and J genes are TRBV2 and TRBJ1-4; no clear D. In germline, CDR1 is SNHLY, CDR2 FYNNEI. V was shortened by 7 bases and J by 8 bases, with 17 bases between the two germline ends. The CDR3 runs 14 residues. The CDR3 region is CASKAGGLEEKLFF. CDR3 in DNA: TGTGCCAGCAAAGCCGGCGGGCTCGAGGAAAAACTGTTTTTT.

This clone appeared a few times. The CDR3 here is CASDADLAGTEAFF. Written as DNA, the CDR3 is TGCGCCAGCGACGCCGACCTCGCCGGGACTGAAGCTTTCTTT. This chain uses TRBV5-1 with TRBJ1-1; D gene ambiguous. This CDR3 spans 14 amino acids. The V end lost 7 bases, the J end lost 5 bases, and 18 bases lay between the germline ends. Per germline, CDR1 SGHRS and CDR2 YFSETQ.

Only one count was recorded for this clone. The rearrangement uses TRBV6-4 and TRBJ2-2; TRBD1 matches at 9 bases. The germline gives CDR1 MRHNA, CDR2 SNTAGT. V dropped 5 bases and J dropped 10; count of bases not matched to a gene: 11. The CDR3 has 15 residues. CDR3 in amino acids: CASSRSGTGTLELFF. CDR3 nucleotides: TGTGCCAGCAGTAGGTCGGGGACAGGGACATTGGAGCTGTTTTTT.

The chain employs TRBV6-6 and TRBJ2-5; no clear D. Germline assignment: CDR1 MNHNY and CDR2 SVGAGI (reference sequence). V was cut by 0 bases and J by 1 base, with 6 bases left in between. The CDR3 sequence is 14 residues long. The DNA of the CDR3 is TGTGCCAGCAGTTACTCGCGCATCCAAGAGACCCAGTACTTC. Encoded protein: CASSYSRIQETQYF.

This clone was seen only a few times. The chain combines TRBV5-1 with TRBJ1-3; 7 bases are a match to TRBD1. The CDR3 totals 17 residues. Germline V CDR1 and CDR2: SGHRS, YFSETQ. V dropped 3 bases and J dropped 0; count of bases not matched to a gene: 9. The CDR3 loop reads CASSSLDRLSSGNTIYF. In DNA form, the CDR3 reads TGCGCCAGCAGCTCCCTGGACAGGTTGAGCTCTGGAAACACCATATATTTT.

V usage is TRBV5-6 and J usage is TRBJ2-1, with D perhaps matching TRBD2 (6 bases). Germline CDR1 SGHDT, CDR2 YYEEEE. The V end lost 3 bases, the J end lost 0 bases, and 10 bases lay between the germline ends. This CDR3 has 15 amino acids. The CDR3 here is CASSSGLSSYNEQFF. The CDR3 DNA follows: TGTGCCAGCAGCTCGGGACTGAGCTCCTACAATGAGCAGTTCTTC.

The chain couples TRBV5-4 to TRBJ2-1, with a tentative D call TRBD2 (5 bases). The CDR3 is made up of 11 amino acids. The germline V gene has CDR1 SGHNT and CDR2 YYREEE (reference sequence). V was clipped by 0 bases and J by 11 bases, with 6 bases between them. CDR3 protein: CASSLAGKQFF. The CDR3 region has the DNA TGTGCCAGCAGCTTGGCCGGGAAGCAGTTCTTC.

This clone was seen only a few times. This chain links TRBV28 with TRBJ2-5; D is possibly TRBD2 (6 bases). This CDR3 has 16 residues. Germline V gene lookup returns CDR1 MDHEN and CDR2 SYDVKM. V was shortened by 6 bases and J by 9 bases, with 26 bases between the two germline ends. This chain's CDR3 is CASSPDPLTSSRPQYF. The CDR3 DNA reads as TGTGCCAGCAGCCCGGACCCACTAACTAGCTCCCGGCCCCAGTACTTC.

The V call is TRBV7-6, the J call TRBJ2-3; 9 bases line up with TRBD2. V trimming: 5 bases; J trimming: 0 bases; junction bases outside the gene matches: 12. Germline values: CDR1 SGHVS, CDR2 FNYEAQ. The CDR3 runs 18 residues. CDR3 amino acids: CASSPVSGRLASTDTQYF. CDR3 DNA sequence: TGTGCCAGCAGCCCCGTGAGCGGGAGGCTCGCTAGCACAGATACGCAGTATTTT.

This sequence joins TRBV19 and TRBJ1-4; D is undetermined. This CDR3 has 13 amino acids. Between the trimmed V and J ends, which lost 7 bases and 10 bases, there was a span of 16 bases. Germline lookup yields CDR1 LNHDA and CDR2 SQIVND (reference sequence). CDR3: CASKPAGLGKLFF. The CDR3 nucleotides read TGTGCCAGTAAGCCGGCGGGGTTGGGAAAACTGTTTTTT.